This T cell receptor (beta chain) was identified in a study of blood T cells in healthy people across ages. Background on the study: Using template switching, researchers captured about one barcoded beta molecule for each two T cells.

Trimming at V came to 8 bases and at J to 2 bases, leaving 9 bases not matched to a gene. This CDR3 region has 13 residues. Germline assignment: CDR1 DFQATT and CDR2 SNEGSKA (reference sequence). Primers used in a second PCR of roughly 7 to 11 cycles were a sample-barcoded 5' primer and a J-beta primer mix. Each cDNA molecule received a tag from a template-switch adaptor that had 12 random nucleotides. MiXCR, run by TCRdb on the 5' RACE reads, gives a single entry per CDR3 protein. Here the sample spans roughly 830,000 distinct CDR3 sequences, around 68% being singletons. Healthy Caucasians from Russia aged roughly 6 to 95 served as donors.

The sequence was obtained from a young man in good health. The sample comprised blood. This chain joins TRBV20-1 and TRBJ2-7, with 7 bases lining up with TRBD1. The CDR3 DNA follows: TGCAGTCCTGATGACAGGGAAACCTACGAGCAGTACTTC. This gives the protein CSPDDRETYEQYF.